This record looks at one TCR beta chain sequence and its context. The germline V and J ends were trimmed by 6 bases and 1 base, with 7 bases remaining between them. This CDR3 is built from 13 residues. Looked up from germline, CDR1 is SGHTA and CDR2 is FQGNSA. The sample belongs to a study of technical replicates of blood from a few donors. Measured with immunoSEQ multiplex PCR; TCRdb has only the in-frame clones, and not every one. Here the sample spans about 89,000 clones, just under 95% being singletons. The TCR sequence derives from a human donor in good health. The J gene is TRBJ1-5, the V gene TRBV7-2; D is uncertain. The sequencing sample was made of T cells isolated from PBMCs. The CDR3 region is CASSETSNQPQHF. The DNA for the CDR3 is TGTGCCAGCAGTGAGACAAGCAATCAGCCCCAGCATTTT.